This T cell receptor beta chain was recorded in a study of blood T cells in healthy people across ages. This CDR3 comprises 18 residues. The ends lost 0 bases at V and 9 bases at J; junction bases unmatched: 15. CDR1 is LGHNA and CDR2 is YSLEER in the germline V gene. A second roughly 6 to 11 cycle PCR used barcoded and J-beta primers. From the 5' RACE reads, TCRdb called clonotypes with MiXCR, one entry per CDR3 protein. This table has about 1.8 million distinct CDR3 sequences, about 49% appearing once. This rearrangement joins TRBV4-3 to TRBJ1-4; 8 bases are a match to TRBD1. The receptor's source is a woman aged 40 to 50 in good health. Input material: blood. This chain's CDR3 is CASSQDGQGAAQGQKLFF. DNA of the CDR3: TGCGCCAGCAGCCAAGATGGGCAGGGGGCCGCCCAGGGCCAAAAACTGTTTTTT.